This T cell receptor (beta chain) was observed in a study of T cells in Graves' hyperthyroidism and ophthalmopathy (dated by TCRdb to about 2019). At the level of the whole study: Peripheral blood was collected at initial diagnosis, before any treatment. The paper describes TCR Vbeta CDR3 sequencing of 130 to 150 peripheral blood samples, made up of some 40 ophthalmopathy patients, 70 to 75 hyperthyroidism patients and some 17 progressor patients. The roughly 100 discovery patients were randomly divided into training and test sets at a 7:3 ratio. In addition, the study compared T-cell repertoires in thyroid tissue and in blood from several Graves' hyperthyroidism patients. After blood sampling, hyperthyroidism patients were treated with methimazole at a starting dose of 30 mg daily, and ophthalmopathy patients were treated with high-dose intravenous methylprednisolone. A discovery cohort of about a hundred patients, 43 with Graves' ophthalmopathy and 57 with stable Graves' hyperthyroidism, was used to find distinguishing TCR V-J signatures. Prospective prediction of ophthalmopathy was tested in an independent validation cohort consisting of roughly 19 hyperthyroidism patients and 17 patients who later progressed to ophthalmopathy.

The TCR beta CDR3 regions were amplified from RNA transcripts. A first-round RT-PCR of the TCR CDR3 used the HTBI primer set with the Qiagen OneStep RT-PCR kit. Libraries were constructed in a second round of multiplex PCR, after which size selection and purification were performed. The libraries were sequenced on an Illumina HiSeq2000 using paired-end 100 bp reads. The authors processed their data as follows. SOAPnuke was used to process the raw data, throwing out any read that contained adapters or uncalled bases, had a mean Phred below 15, or lacked an exact constant-primer or identifier match. High-quality paired reads were merged using COPE v1.2.5, and each unique nucleotide sequence was defined as a clonotype. MiTCR v1.1 was used to align the clonotypes against IMGT TRBV, TRBD and TRBJ reference segments. Only V-J combinations with frequency above 0.0001, covering 99.2% of repertoires, were analysed. A TCS score was defined as the ratio of F50 (clonal expansion) to E x V (chaos), with BLOSUM62-based TCRdist applied between CDR3 peptides within each V-J. Welch's t-statistics and random forest reduced fewer than 600 V-J features to 13, which were used in a naive Bayes classifier (R e1071). TCRdb trimmed the raw reads at Q25, called clones with MiXCR and kept productive beta chains. Each entry is one CDR3 protein sequence, shown with its most common DNA and genes. The V and J calls follow TCRdb's processing rather than the paper's. The sample includes about 400,000 distinct CDR3 sequences, with 15% observed a single time. 32% of the sample belongs to the ten largest clones.

The CDR3 measures 13 amino acids from cysteine to phenylalanine. The sequence is cut down to CDR3 DNA, 39 bases in frame from base 1. Taken from the germline V gene, the CDR1 and CDR2 loops are MGHDK and SYGVNS. V is clipped by 6 bases and J by 6 bases, and the sequence between their germline boundaries is 14 bases long. The research as a whole found: A model built on a 13 V-J signature distinguished ophthalmopathy from stable hyperthyroidism, reaching about 88% sensitivity and about 81% specificity in cross-validation and 80%/75% in testing. No statistical method was used to fix the sample size in advance, and group allocation was not hidden from the investigators. Most expanded thyroid clonotypes (frequency above 0.001) were also found in blood, which suggests that blood repertoires may mirror thyroid immune responses. In validation, the model predicted progression to ophthalmopathy a median of 6.5 months before onset, with over 60% sensitivity and roughly 77% specificity.

Graves' hyperthyroidism was defined as stable when no progression to ophthalmopathy occurred over 18 months of follow-up. Hyperthyroidism patients were newly diagnosed, had a disease duration of under 2 months, and were aged 18 to 65 years. Any patient with an uncontrolled infection, another autoimmune disease, pregnancy or lactation was excluded. Clinical symptoms, serum thyroxine and TRAb, thyroid ultrasound, and orbital computed tomography formed the basis for the diagnoses. Ficoll-Paque density gradient centrifugation was used to isolate PBMCs from 8.5 to 10 ml of fresh peripheral blood. Total RNA was extracted using Trizol reagent, and RNA quality was assessed on an Agilent 2100 Bioanalyzer. A word on this clonotype: Its antigen remains unidentified. The input lacks base qualities; no much larger clone sits a single base away.

The chain was built from TRBV25-1 and TRBJ1-1, with a weak D call of TRBD1 (6 bases match). The material sequenced was blood. The source is a woman aged 25 to 39 with Graves' hyperthyroidism. The DNA sequence is given as TGTGCCAGCAGGGACAGCCTGAGCGCTGAAGCTTTCTTT. Its protein reads: CASRDSLSAEAFF.